A selection of T cell receptor beta chains follows, all from one sample in a study of blood T cell repertoires in COVID-19. Repertoires were generated with immunoSEQ multiplex PCR, while TCRdb's copy carries only in-frame clones and drops some. Of 65,000 to 80,000 clones in the sample, around 83% were seen once. Sequences were obtained from peripheral blood. All receptors come from a human donor in a cohort sampled during active COVID-19. The conserved cysteine and the conserved F or W are not part of the CDR3 here.

v_gene | CDR3aa
TRBV19 | ASSRDSGRETQY
TRBV2 | ASSERGGLTDTQY
TRBV2 | ASTGGENTEAF
TRBV5-5 | ASSLVDREGQPQH
TRBV5-1 | ASSQDRGDTQY
TRBV18 | ASSPQNRGDYGYT
TRBV29-1 | SVEGRLAGATNTGELF
TRBV2 | ASTGGLVESNYGYT
TRBV2 | ATQQVNTEAF
TRBV7-3 | ASSSEGLAGGQETQY
TRBV19 | ASSIGTSGEGETQY
TRBV15 | ATRTSGGMRETQY
TRBV11-3 | ASSSDRGLTDTQY
TRBV29-1 | SVRTGGNQPQH
TRBV5-1 | ASRGGPENTGELF
TRBV10-3 | AIRDSSGGYEQY
TRBV14 | ASSSAGGPTDTQY
TRBV5-1 | ASSTGQANYGYT
TRBV6-2/TRBV6-3 | ASSSHRQGARQDTQY
TRBV12-3/TRBV12-4 | ASSTGTSYT
TRBV18 | ASSPEHSNQPQH
TRBV6-5 | ASNPLDSTGELF
TRBV5-1 | ASSFGQGEKLF
TRBV7-3 | ASSSGTGKGQPQH
TRBV6-5 | ASQGAEYTDTQY
TRBV19 | ASKNRGRTDTQY
TRBV4-1 | ASSPPLRETQY
TRBV28 | ASSLTGLTQY
TRBV12-5 | ASGFGGSYEQY
TRBV18 | ASSPRGQGNEKLF
TRBV6-6 | ASSYRGNEQF
TRBV6-5 | ASNIGGLRNSPLH
TRBV5-4 | ASSLTSGGWGFTDTQY
TRBV6-5 | ASSKLYEQY
TRBV25-1 | ASSDMHRGHQAF
TRBV5-4 | ASSLAGSNQPQH
TRBV14 | ASSPSSSYNEQF
TRBV30 | AWGTSYREQF
TRBV19 | ASSSGLNYGYT
TRBV27 | ASSLGTGGVWDGYT
TRBV5-1 | ASSQGQGQETQY
TRBV11-2 | ASSLGITSGGAGNEQF
TRBV19 | ASSRGGPSDTQY
TRBV5-6 | ASSLFSTKETQY
TRBV2 | ASSRDITYNEQF
TRBV5-6 | ASSMVDRGMAEAF
TRBV6-1 | ASSESLQGAANEQF
TRBV10-1 | ASSESTGTGGPNTEAF
TRBV10-2 | ASSVSRGDYGYT
TRBV5-4 | ASSYLAGGLTDTQY
TRBV3-1/TRBV3-2 | ASSQDWAEDTQY
TRBV11-3 | ASSFGQGPQY
TRBV27 | ASSLGTVSETQY
TRBV7-9 | ASRSTGYTGELF